This passage covers 32 T cell receptor beta chains from one sample sequenced in a study of blood T cell repertoires in COVID-19. The repertoire was sequenced with immunoSEQ multiplex PCR; TCRdb's copy has only in-frame clones and lacks some. The repertoire has about 68,000 clones, about 90% of them found once; the top ten carry 3.4%. The sample comprised peripheral blood. The receptors were sampled from a woman between 50 and 59 years old with COVID-19, enrolled during active disease.

This chain links TRBV4-1 with TRBJ1-2; TRBD1 is a possible D gene (6 bases). The CDR3 is 17 amino acids. Germline assignment: CDR1 MGHRA and CDR2 YSYEKL. V was cut by 2 bases and J by 2 bases, with 18 bases left in between. The CDR3 DNA sequence: TGCGCCAGCAGCCAAATCCCCCGGGCAGGGACAAACTATGGCTACACCTTC. Protein sequence: CASSQIPRAGTNYGYTF.

This chain connects TRBV9 to TRBJ2-3, with 8 bases lining up with TRBD1. J was trimmed by 1 base and V by 9 bases; bases with no gene match: 31. This CDR3 is built from 22 residues. Germline CDR1 SGDLS, CDR2 YYNGEE. CDR3 amino acids: CANRRRDRHQYVGMCRTDTQYF. The CDR3 DNA reads as TGTGCCAACCGACGTCGGGACAGGCACCAGTATGTGGGAATGTGTCGCACAGATACGCAGTATTTT.

The V gene is TRBV14, the J gene TRBJ2-7; 12 bases fit TRBD1. The V and J ends lost 6 bases and 4 bases, in that order; junction bases with no gene match: 10. The CDR3 has 16 amino acids. Germline-derived CDR1 and CDR2 are SGHDN and FVKESK. CDR3 DNA: TGTGCCAGCAGACCCTACCGGGACAGGGGGCGGTACGAGCAGTACTTC. Amino acid sequence: CASRPYRDRGRYEQYF.

This clone was recorded once. This chain joins TRBV7-2 and TRBJ2-1, with 13 positions matching TRBD2. Germline V CDR1 and CDR2: SGHTA, FQGNSA. With 5 bases clipped from V and 5 bases from J, the junction kept 3 bases outside the gene matches. The CDR3 is made up of 15 amino acids. Here the CDR3 reads CASSPTSGRDNEQFF. The CDR3 nucleotides are TGTGCCAGCAGCCCAACTAGCGGGAGGGACAATGAGCAGTTCTTC.

This chain links TRBV28 with TRBJ1-1; D is uncertain. V was trimmed by 2 bases and J by 1 base, leaving 8 bases between them. CDR1 is MDHEN, CDR2 SYDVKM, per germline. The CDR3 is 14 residues long. CDR3 protein: CASSLQLSNTEAFF. CDR3 sequence (DNA): TGTGCCAGCAGTTTACAACTTTCGAACACTGAAGCTTTCTTT.

J is TRBJ2-1 and V is TRBV4-1; 8 nucleotides agree with TRBD2. Germline values: CDR1 MGHRA, CDR2 YSYEKL. V lost 1 base to trimming and J lost 6 bases; unmatched junction nucleotides: 8. The CDR3 has 16 residues. DNA for the CDR3: TGCGCCAGCAGCCAAGTCGTAGCGGGACCGACCAATGAGCAGTTCTTC. Protein sequence: CASSQVVAGPTNEQFF.

The V call is TRBV19, the J call TRBJ2-2; 9 bases are a match to TRBD1. Germline V lookup: CDR1 LNHDA, CDR2 SQIVND (reference sequence). The CDR3 covers 15 residues. With V trimmed by 5 bases and J by 5 bases, 6 bases remained unmatched. The CDR3 nucleotides are TGTGCCAGTAGTTTCCGGACAGGGGAGACCGGGGAGCTGTTTTTT. This codes for CASSFRTGETGELFF.

The table lists this clone with a count of one. CDR3 amino acids: CAIQDRSGNTIYF. The CDR3 coding sequence is TGTGCCATCCAGGATCGCTCTGGAAACACCATATATTTT. The V call is TRBV10-3, the J call TRBJ1-3; D remains unclear. The V gene lost 8 bases and the J gene lost 0 bases, with 8 bases spanning the gap. Germline loops: CDR1 ENHRY, CDR2 SYGVKD. The CDR3 totals 13 residues.

Written as DNA, the CDR3 is TGTGCCAGCAGCCGACAGGGGTGGGATCAGCCCCAGCATTTT. Translation: CASSRQGWDQPQHF. The chain is built from TRBV5-8 and TRBJ1-5; 8 bases align to TRBD1. This CDR3 region has 14 residues. V was clipped by 4 bases and J by 5 bases; unmatched bases: 5. Per germline, CDR1 SGHTS and CDR2 YDEGEE.

The V gene is TRBV4-3, the J gene TRBJ2-6, with TRBD1 identical over 8 bases. J gave up 1 base and V 3 bases, and 5 bases lay outside the gene matches. CDR1 is LGHNA, CDR2 YSLEER, per germline. This CDR3 has 17 residues. Written as DNA, the CDR3 is TGCGCCAGCAGCCAGCAGGGGGCTAAATCTGGGGCCAACGTCCTGACTTTC. Amino acids: CASSQQGAKSGANVLTF.

V and J are TRBV19 and TRBJ1-1; TRBD1 matches at 7 bases. The trim removed 7 bases at V and 1 base at J, leaving 15 bases unmatched. The CDR3 contains 17 residues. Germline V CDR1 and CDR2: LNHDA, SQIVND (reference sequence). The CDR3, as DNA: TGTGCCAGTAAACGGAGAGAGGGACAGCCAAGGAACACTGAAGCTTTCTTT. This encodes CASKRREGQPRNTEAFF.

The sample holds a few counts of this clone. The chain links TRBV14 to TRBJ2-3; 13 bases line up with TRBD2. Germline trimming cut 0 bases from V and 1 base from J; bases unmatched to any gene: 13. The germline CDR1 and CDR2 sequences are SGHDN and FVKESK. This CDR3 contains 21 residues. In DNA, the CDR3 is TGTGCCAGCAGCCAAGATATGGGCGCACTAGCGGGAGGGCTACGCACAGATACGCAGTATTTT. As protein: CASSQDMGALAGGLRTDTQYF.

This rearrangement joins TRBV7-6 to TRBJ2-5; TRBD2 matches 8 bases. V was clipped by 5 bases and J by 5 bases; unmatched bases: 4. Germline V gives CDR1 SGHVS, CDR2 FNYEAQ. The CDR3 length is 13 residues. For the CDR3, the DNA is TGTGCCAGCAGCCAAAGCGGGAGTGAGACCCAGTACTTC. Translated: CASSQSGSETQYF. Using reference TRBV7-6 and TRBJ2-5 for the parts outside the CDR3, the full variable domain is GAGVSQSPRYKVTKRGQDVALRCDPISGHVSLYWYRQALGQGPEFLTYFNYEAQQDKSGLPNDRFSAERPEGSISTLTIQRTEQRDSAMYRCASSQSGSETQYFGPGTRLLVL.

This chain uses TRBV19 with TRBJ2-7; 8 positions match TRBD1. The length of the CDR3 is 14 residues. CDR1 and CDR2 (germline): LNHDA, SQIVND (reference sequence). The V segment lost 5 bases and the J segment 4 bases; nucleotides outside the gene matches: 7. The CDR3 region is CASSGRRGLYEQYF. The CDR3 coding sequence is TGTGCCAGTAGTGGCCGCAGGGGGCTTTACGAGCAGTACTTC.

The chain couples TRBV28 to TRBJ1-2, with D uncertain. Germline V gene sequence: CDR1 MDHEN, CDR2 SYDVKM. The CDR3 totals 13 residues. Trimming cost V 7 bases and J 1 base, with 10 bases left between them. The CDR3 DNA follows: TGTGCCAGCATGTTGCGGAGTAACTATGGCTACACCTTC. It specifies CASMLRSNYGYTF.

The chain is built from TRBV27 and TRBJ2-3, with D possibly TRBD2 on 7 matching bases. Trimming removed 2 bases from V and 6 bases from J, with 9 bases in between. The CDR3 is 13 residues long. Looked up from germline, CDR1 is MNHEY and CDR2 is SMNVEV (reference sequence). The CDR3 sequence is CASSLRGGDTQYF. As DNA, the CDR3 is TGTGCCAGCAGTTTAAGGGGGGGGGATACGCAGTATTTT.

The chain links TRBV7-2 to TRBJ1-2; 10 bases agree with TRBD1. Germline V gives CDR1 SGHTA, CDR2 FQGNSA. This CDR3 is 15 amino acids long. V gave up 5 bases and J gave up 7 bases; unmatched junction bases: 10. DNA of the CDR3: TGTGCCAGCAGCGTAAGCTCGGGACAGGGGTCTGGCTACACCTTC. Protein sequence: CASSVSSGQGSGYTF.

CDR3 sequence reads: CAISDERAVREKLFF. DNA for the CDR3: TGTGCCATCAGTGATGAGAGGGCCGTACGAGAAAAACTGTTTTTT. The chain carries TRBV10-3 and TRBJ1-4; D is ambiguous. This CDR3 spans 15 amino acids. Between the trimmed V and J ends, which lost 3 bases and 8 bases, there was a span of 16 bases. Germline-derived CDR1 and CDR2 are ENHRY and SYGVKD.

The chain couples TRBV6-5 to TRBJ2-2, with unresolved D. Germline V gives CDR1 MNHEY, CDR2 SVGAGI. V was cut by 0 bases and J by 7 bases, with 12 bases left in between. The CDR3 consists of 15 residues. CDR3 protein: CASSYSIHRDGELFF. The CDR3 DNA reads as TGTGCCAGCAGTTACTCGATTCACCGCGACGGGGAGCTGTTTTTT.

The rearrangement joins TRBV4-1 to TRBJ2-1; 8 bases line up with TRBD2. V gave up 4 bases and J gave up 6 bases; unmatched junction bases: 14. This CDR3 has 17 amino acids. From germline, CDR1 is MGHRA and CDR2 YSYEKL. CDR3 bases: TGCGCCAGCAGCCCAACTACTAGCGGTAGGAGGGGCAATGAGCAGTTCTTC. It specifies CASSPTTSGRRGNEQFF.

The chain combines TRBV3-1 (or the pseudogene TRBV3-2) with TRBJ2-3; D unresolved. V lost 3 bases, J lost 0 bases, and 13 bases lay in between. The CDR3 extends over 16 amino acids. Germline CDR1 and CDR2: LGHDT and YNNKEL (reference sequence). The DNA for the CDR3 is TGTGCCAGCAGCCACAGTGAAGACAATAGCACAGATACGCAGTATTTT. Translation gives CASSHSEDNSTDTQYF.

The gene calls are TRBV27 and TRBJ1-4; 7 bases fit TRBD1. The length of the CDR3 is 15 residues. V was pared by 4 bases and J by 3 bases, with 5 bases of the junction left unmatched. In germline, CDR1 is MNHEY, CDR2 SMNVEV (reference sequence). CDR3 DNA sequence: TGTGCCAGCAGTTCCTACAGGGGTGCTAATGAAAAACTGTTTTTT. Translation gives CASSSYRGANEKLFF.

The chain combines TRBV9 with TRBJ2-7; TRBD1 agrees at 7 bases. Germline V CDR1 and CDR2: SGDLS, YYNGEE. The CDR3 length is 14 residues. The ends lost 3 bases at V and 2 bases at J; junction bases unmatched: 5. The CDR3 spells CASSEWDRAYEQYF. CDR3 bases: TGTGCCAGCAGCGAGTGGGACAGAGCCTACGAGCAGTACTTC.

This clone was counted a single time. This chain connects TRBV12-3 or TRBV12-4 to TRBJ1-2; 9 bases are a match to TRBD1. Trimming removed 10 bases from V and 6 bases from J; junction bases left unmatched: 9. The CDR3 is 13 residues long. Here the CDR3 reads CATQTGGIDGYTF. CDR3 bases: TGTGCCACCCAGACAGGGGGGATCGATGGCTACACCTTC.

The V call is TRBV11-2, the J call TRBJ1-1; TRBD1 is a possible D gene (5 bases). The CDR3 loop spans 18 amino acids. With 5 bases removed from V and 1 base from J, the gap between germline ends came to 23 bases. Germline CDR1 and CDR2: SGHAT and FQNNGV. CDR3 sequence reads: CASSPSVGGGRGNTEAFF. As DNA, the CDR3 is TGTGCCAGCAGCCCGTCCGTTGGCGGGGGGAGGGGGAACACTGAAGCTTTCTTT.

CDR3: CAWSIVVGVTGELFF. The CDR3 coding sequence is TGTGCCTGGAGTATCGTCGTGGGAGTCACCGGGGAGCTGTTTTTT. V usage is TRBV30 and J usage is TRBJ2-2, with TRBD2 as a possible D gene (5 bases). This CDR3 spans 15 amino acids. In germline, CDR1 is GTSNPN, CDR2 SVGIG (reference sequence). V lost 2 bases and J lost 4, with 14 bases in between.

The chain links TRBV30 to TRBJ1-5, with D possibly matching TRBD1 (5 bases). Trimming left V 1 base short and J 5 bases short, with 12 bases between. CDR1 is GTSNPN and CDR2 is SVGIG in the germline V gene (reference sequence). The length of the CDR3 is 14 residues. CDR3 sequence: CAWSEAGYHQPQHF. DNA of the CDR3: TGTGCCTGGAGTGAGGCAGGGTACCATCAGCCCCAGCATTTT.

The chain recombines TRBV30 with TRBJ2-7; D gene uncertain. V lost 3 bases, J lost 1 base, and 4 bases lay in between. CDR1 and CDR2 (germline): GTSNPN, SVGIG (reference sequence). The CDR3 loop spans 11 amino acids. CDR3 DNA: TGTGCCTGGAGCCCGTCCTACGAGCAGTACTTC. This gives the protein CAWSPSYEQYF. Drawing the rest from reference TRBV30 and TRBJ2-7, the complete variable domain is SQTIHQWPATLVQPVGSPLSLECTVEGTSNPNLYWYRQAAGRGLQLLFYSVGIGQISSEVPQNLSASRPQDRQFILSSKKLLLSDSGFYLCAWSPSYEQYFGPGTRLTVT.

In this sample, this clone turned up once. The chain is built from TRBV2 and TRBJ2-5, with D possibly matching TRBD1 (6 bases). The CDR3 is 15 amino acids. V lost 6 bases, J lost 4 bases, and 18 bases lay in between. Per the germline V gene, CDR1 is SNHLY and CDR2 is FYNNEI. In DNA form, the CDR3 reads TGTGCCAGCAGACCGAGGGGCAAACAGGGAGAGACCCAGTACTTC. Its protein product is CASRPRGKQGETQYF.

V is TRBV7-6 and J is TRBJ2-2, with TRBD2 matching over 12 bases. V gave up 5 bases and J gave up 3 bases; unmatched junction bases: 10. The CDR3 runs 18 residues. Looked up from germline, CDR1 is SGHVS and CDR2 is FNYEAQ. The CDR3 sequence is CASSLRLAGVLDTGELFF. The CDR3 region has the DNA TGTGCCAGCAGCCTCCGACTAGCGGGAGTGTTGGACACCGGGGAGCTGTTTTTT. Filled out from reference TRBV7-6 and TRBJ2-2, the complete variable domain reads GAGVSQSPRYKVTKRGQDVALRCDPISGHVSLYWYRQALGQGPEFLTYFNYEAQQDKSGLPNDRFSAERPEGSISTLTIQRTEQRDSAMYRCASSLRLAGVLDTGELFFGEGSRLTVL.

The rearrangement links TRBV30 to TRBJ1-2, with 7 bases aligning to TRBD1. The CDR3 is 14 residues long. V trimming: 3 bases; J trimming: 3 bases; junction bases outside the gene matches: 7. The germline V gene encodes CDR1 GTSNPN and CDR2 SVGIG (reference sequence). CDR3 residues: CAWSRGDRDYGYTF. CDR3 bases: TGTGCCTGGAGCCGCGGGGACAGAGACTATGGCTACACCTTC.

The V gene is TRBV27, the J gene TRBJ2-1; D is ambiguous. The CDR3 runs 13 residues. Germline CDR1 MNHEY, CDR2 SMNVEV (reference sequence). V lost 3 bases and J lost 3, with 6 bases in between. The CDR3 DNA reads TGTGCCAGCAGTTTGGGCCTCTACAATGAGCAGTTCTTC. Protein product: CASSLGLYNEQFF.